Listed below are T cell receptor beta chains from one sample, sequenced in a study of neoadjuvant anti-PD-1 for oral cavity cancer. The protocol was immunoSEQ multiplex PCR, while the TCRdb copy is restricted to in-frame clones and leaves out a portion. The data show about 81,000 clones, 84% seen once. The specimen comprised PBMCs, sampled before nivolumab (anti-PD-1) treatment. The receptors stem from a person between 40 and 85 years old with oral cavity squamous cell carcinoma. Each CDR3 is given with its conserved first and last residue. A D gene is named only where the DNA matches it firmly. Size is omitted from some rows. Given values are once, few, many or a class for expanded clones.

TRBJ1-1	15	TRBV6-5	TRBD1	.	TGTGCCAGCAGTCCCACAGGGGGCAAGGGCACTGAAGCTTTCTTT	CASSPTGGKGTEAFF
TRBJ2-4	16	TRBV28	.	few	TGTGCCAGCAGTTTGCCTCCCAGCACGGCCAAAAACATTCAGTACTTC	CASSLPPSTAKNIQYF
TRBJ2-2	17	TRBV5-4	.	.	TGTGCCAGCAGCTTGGGTGCGGCTAGGTCTGCCACCGGGGAGCTGTTTTTT	CASSLGAARSATGELFF
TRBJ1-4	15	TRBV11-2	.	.	TGTGCCAGCAGCTCATTGAGGGGGACTAATGAAAAACTGTTTTTT	CASSSLRGTNEKLFF
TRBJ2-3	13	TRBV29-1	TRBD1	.	TGCAGCGCCCCCACGACAGGGACAGATACGCAGTATTTT	CSAPTTGTDTQYF
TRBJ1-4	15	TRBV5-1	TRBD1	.	TGCGCCAGCAGCCGGGACAGCACAACTAATGAAAAACTGTTTTTT	CASSRDSTTNEKLFF
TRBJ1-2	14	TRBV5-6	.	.	TGTGCCAGCAGCCGTCGGGACACATCGGTGGGCTACACCTTC	CASSRRDTSVGYTF
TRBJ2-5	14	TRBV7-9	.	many	TGTGCCAGCAGTCCTGCCCTCAAGGAAGAGACCCAGTACTTC	CASSPALKEETQYF
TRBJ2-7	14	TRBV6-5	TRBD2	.	TGTGCCAGCAGCCTAGCGGGAGGGGTCTACGAGCAGTACTTC	CASSLAGGVYEQYF
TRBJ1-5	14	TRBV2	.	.	TGTGCCAGCAAGCAGGGGTTGGTCAATCAGCCCCAGCATTTT	CASKQGLVNQPQHF
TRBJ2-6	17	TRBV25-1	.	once	TGTGCCAGCAGTGCCCAGAGTCGGGTCTCTGGGGCCAACGTCCTGACTTTC	CASSAQSRVSGANVLTF
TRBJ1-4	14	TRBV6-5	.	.	TGTGCCAGCAGTTACATGCGGACTAATGAAAAACTGTTTTTT	CASSYMRTNEKLFF
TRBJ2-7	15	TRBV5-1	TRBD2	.	TGCGCCAGCAGCTTGGGAGGTAGCGGGGCTTACGAGCAGTACTTC	CASSLGGSGAYEQYF
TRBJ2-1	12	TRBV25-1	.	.	TGTGCCAGCAAGGATTTCTACAATGAGCAGTTCTTC	CASKDFYNEQFF
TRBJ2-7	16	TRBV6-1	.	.	TGTGCCAGCAGTGCTATCCGGGCTCCAGGGACCTACGAGCAGTACTTC	CASSAIRAPGTYEQYF
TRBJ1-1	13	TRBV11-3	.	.	TGTGCCAGCAGCCCGCCTAAGAACACTGAAGCTTTCTTT	CASSPPKNTEAFF
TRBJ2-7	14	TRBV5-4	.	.	TGTGCCAGCAGCGGGCCGCGGGGGCCCTACGAGCAGTACTTC	CASSGPRGPYEQYF
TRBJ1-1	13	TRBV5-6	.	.	TGTGCCAGCAGCTTGGGGGGGAACACTGAAGCTTTCTTT	CASSLGGNTEAFF
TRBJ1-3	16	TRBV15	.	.	TGTGCCACCAGCCGCGCCGGGGGGGCCTCTGGAAACACCATATATTTT	CATSRAGGASGNTIYF
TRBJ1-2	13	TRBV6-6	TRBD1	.	TGTGCCAGCAGCGAGGGGACAGGGGAAGGCTACACCTTC	CASSEGTGEGYTF
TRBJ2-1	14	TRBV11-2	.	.	TGTGCCAGCAGCAATGGGGCAGTAGAGAATGAGCAGTTCTTC	CASSNGAVENEQFF
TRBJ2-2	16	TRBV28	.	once	TGTGCCAGCAGTCTAAATGGAGGGATTAACACCGGGGAGCTGTTTTTT	CASSLNGGINTGELFF
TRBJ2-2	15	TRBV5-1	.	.	TGCGCCAGCAGCTTGAGGGCGGACCCAGGGGGGGAGCTGTTTTTT	CASSLRADPGGELFF
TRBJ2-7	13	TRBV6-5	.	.	TGTGCCAGCAGCTTTGACAGGCTTTACGAGCAGTACTTC	CASSFDRLYEQYF